The sequence of this T cell receptor (beta chain) was determined in a study of cytomegalovirus exposure and HLA in healthy donors. Study-wide context: The 650 to 850 first-cohort repertoires and the approximately 110 validation repertoires shared the same platform, a later analysis reported.

Generated by immunoSEQ multiplex PCR, the TCRdb table keeps only in-frame clones and is missing some. This repertoire shows fewer than 120,000 clones, around 89% found once; its top ten account for roughly 1.4%. V lost 2 bases and J lost 2, with 13 bases in between. In germline, CDR1 is GTSNPN, CDR2 SVGIG (reference sequence). The CDR3 covers 15 residues. Concerning this clone: Its antigen remains unknown.

Regarding the study as a whole: Subsequent analysis found a tendency for first-cohort TCR clusters to co-occur within the 95 to 150 validation repertoires. CMV antigen specificity of a few CMV-associated chains was confirmed in vitro.

The sample consisted of PBMCs. The rearrangement joins TRBV30 to TRBJ1-5, with D maybe TRBD1 (6 bases). The source is a woman younger than 45 in good health and CMV-seropositive. In DNA form, the CDR3 reads TGTGCCTGGAGTTCGGGGGGCGCGGGCAATCAGCCCCAGCATTTT. Translating gives CAWSSGGAGNQPQHF.